These 15 T cell receptor beta chains originate from one sample sequenced in a study of CD8+ T cells in alopecia areata. Extracted from the samples, RNA was reverse transcribed into cDNA to serve as the sequencing template. The method was immunoSEQ multiplex PCR; TCRdb's version includes in-frame clones alone and lacks a portion of them. This sample has over 150,000 clones; 50% to 60% occur once, and the top ten carry approximately 3.4%. Treatment described: oral pan-JAK inhibitor, 5-10 mg twice daily. The sequencing used CD4+ T cells sorted from blood, collected at week 4, from a patient treated with tofacitinib. The receptor source for this set is a human donor with alopecia areata.

CDR3 DNA sequence: TGTGCCTGGACCAGGGGGTTGAACACTGAAGCTTTCTTT. Amino acids: CAWTRGLNTEAFF. V and J are TRBV30 and TRBJ1-1; 7 bases are a match to TRBD1. Germline V gives CDR1 GTSNPN, CDR2 SVGIG (reference sequence). V lost 4 bases, J lost 0 bases, and 2 bases stayed unmatched. CDR3 size: 13 residues.

The CDR3 DNA sequence: TGTGCCGGGCTCGGGGGGGCCACTGAAGCTTTCTTT. The encoded protein is CAGLGGATEAFF. The chain employs TRBV30 and TRBJ1-1; maybe TRBD1 (6 bases). This CDR3 spans 12 amino acids. The V end was cut by 8 bases, the J end by 4 bases, with 14 bases between. CDR1 and CDR2 (germline): GTSNPN, SVGIG (reference sequence).

The gene calls are TRBV29-1 and TRBJ2-3; D is perhaps TRBD2 (5 bases). V lost 6 bases and J 0 bases, leaving 13 bases between the germline ends. Germline V CDR1 and CDR2: SQVTM, ANQGSEA. The CDR3 loop spans 14 amino acids. CDR3 sequence: CSVPSWTSTDTQYF. The CDR3 region has the DNA TGCAGCGTACCGTCCTGGACTAGCACAGATACGCAGTATTTT.

Here the CDR3 reads CSVASGQETQYF. The CDR3 DNA is TGCAGCGTTGCTAGCGGTCAAGAGACCCAGTACTTC. This chain uses TRBV29-1 with TRBJ2-5; 7 nucleotides agree with TRBD2. Germline loops: CDR1 SQVTM, CDR2 ANQGSEA. The V and J ends lost 4 bases and 2 bases, in that order; junction bases with no gene match: 1. CDR3 length: 12 amino acids.

The V gene is TRBV7-2, the J gene TRBJ1-1; D remains ambiguous. Trimming shortened V by 5 bases and J by 5 bases, and 15 bases separated the two germline ends. The germline gives CDR1 SGHTA, CDR2 FQGNSA. This CDR3 is 14 amino acids long. The CDR3 protein is CASSPGLWETEAFF. The CDR3 nucleotides are TGTGCCAGCAGCCCCGGACTCTGGGAGACTGAAGCTTTCTTT.

The V and J genes are TRBV29-1 and TRBJ1-1; 11 bases fit TRBD1. With 7 bases clipped from V and 1 base from J, the junction kept 32 bases outside the gene matches. Germline values: CDR1 SQVTM, CDR2 ANQGSEA. The CDR3 runs 23 residues. As DNA, the CDR3 is TGCAGCGGCCAGACGCCGGGACAGGGGGTATGGGGTGGTGTGGCTGACGAGAACACTGAAGCTTTCTTT. Its translation: CSGQTPGQGVWGGVADENTEAFF.

This clone showed up just a few times. V usage is TRBV9 and J usage is TRBJ2-3, with D tentatively TRBD1 (6 bases). CDR1 is SGDLS and CDR2 is YYNGEE in the germline V gene. This CDR3 is 15 amino acids long. V lost 0 bases and J lost 3, with 11 bases in between. CDR3 amino acids: CASSVESRGTDTQYF. The CDR3 nucleotides read TGTGCCAGCAGCGTAGAATCCAGGGGAACAGATACGCAGTATTTT.

There are a few counts of this clone. The chain combines TRBV7-2 with TRBJ1-4; 10 nucleotides align to TRBD1. The CDR3 runs to 14 residues. V lost 5 bases, J lost 7 bases, and 4 bases stayed unmatched. Germline lookup yields CDR1 SGHTA and CDR2 FQGNSA. The DNA for the CDR3 is TGTGCCAGCAGCAGGACAGGGGGAAGTGAAAAACTGTTTTTT. Its translation: CASSRTGGSEKLFF.

The gene calls are TRBV9 and TRBJ2-3, with D perhaps TRBD1 (5 bases). This CDR3 contains 14 residues. CDR1 and CDR2 (germline): SGDLS, YYNGEE. V lost 0 bases, J lost 4 bases, and 9 bases lay in between. The CDR3 bases are TGTGCCAGCAGCGTAGCCAGGGTCGCAGATACGCAGTATTTT. Protein: CASSVARVADTQYF.

The chain links TRBV30 to TRBJ2-5; D not certain. Trimming took off 0 bases at V and 5 bases at J, with 10 bases between the two ends. Germline V gene lookup returns CDR1 GTSNPN and CDR2 SVGIG (reference sequence). The CDR3 is 13 amino acids. The CDR3 sequence is CAWSVGHSETQYF. CDR3 sequence (DNA): TGTGCCTGGAGTGTAGGGCATTCGGAGACCCAGTACTTC.

The gene calls are TRBV29-1 and TRBJ2-2; D might be TRBD1 (6 bases). V lost 1 base to trimming and J lost 1 base, with 10 bases between them. Germline CDR1 reads SQVTM; CDR2 reads ANQGSEA. The CDR3 length is 15 residues. CDR3 residues: CSVEGQVRNTGELFF. The CDR3 bases are TGCAGCGTTGAAGGACAGGTCCGGAACACCGGGGAGCTGTTTTTT.

The genes are TRBV18 and TRBJ2-1, with D possibly matching TRBD1 (6 bases). The V and J ends lost 3 bases and 4 bases respectively, with 7 bases between them. Germline V gene data show CDR1 as KGHSH and CDR2 as LQKENI. The CDR3 runs to 13 residues. In DNA form, the CDR3 reads TGTGCCAGCTCACCCGGACAGTACAATGAGCAGTTCTTC. Amino acids: CASSPGQYNEQFF.

This chain connects TRBV7-2 to TRBJ1-6, with D maybe TRBD1 (6 bases). Looked up from germline, CDR1 is SGHTA and CDR2 is FQGNSA. Trimming shortened V by 5 bases and J by 3 bases, and 14 bases separated the two germline ends. The CDR3 extends over 16 amino acids. CDR3 DNA sequence: TGTGCCAGCAGCCGGCCCAGGGGAAACTATAATTCACCCCTCCACTTT. As protein: CASSRPRGNYNSPLHF.

This clone has just a few counts. The chain links TRBV30 to TRBJ2-7; no definite D call. Germline V gene lookup returns CDR1 GTSNPN and CDR2 SVGIG (reference sequence). There are 12 residues in the CDR3. V gave up 5 bases and J gave up 3 bases, with 11 bases separating them. CDR3 protein: CAWGYNSYEQYF. The CDR3, as DNA: TGTGCCTGGGGGTACAACAGCTACGAGCAGTACTTC.

V and J are TRBV6-5 and TRBJ2-7; D is uncertain. This CDR3 comprises 16 residues. Germline CDR1 MNHEY, CDR2 SVGAGI. Trimming took off 2 bases at V and 3 bases at J, with 17 bases between the two ends. The CDR3 DNA reads TGTGCCAGCAGTTACGCCTCCCCGGGCGACCGCTACGAGCAGTACTTC. Translated: CASSYASPGDRYEQYF.